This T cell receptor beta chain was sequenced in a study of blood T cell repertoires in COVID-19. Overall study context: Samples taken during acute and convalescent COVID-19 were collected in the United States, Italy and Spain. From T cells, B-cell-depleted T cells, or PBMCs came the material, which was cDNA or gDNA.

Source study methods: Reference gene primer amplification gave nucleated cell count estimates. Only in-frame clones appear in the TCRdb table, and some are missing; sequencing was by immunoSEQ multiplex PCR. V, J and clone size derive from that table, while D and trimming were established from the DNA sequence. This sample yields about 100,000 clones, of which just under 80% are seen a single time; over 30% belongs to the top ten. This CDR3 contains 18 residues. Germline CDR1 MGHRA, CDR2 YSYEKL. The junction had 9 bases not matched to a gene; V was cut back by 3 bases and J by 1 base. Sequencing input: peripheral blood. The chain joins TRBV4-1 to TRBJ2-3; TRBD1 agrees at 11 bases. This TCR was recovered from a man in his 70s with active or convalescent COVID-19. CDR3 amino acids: CASSQGQGGGDGTDTQYF. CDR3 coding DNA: TGCGCCAGCAGCCAGGGACAGGGGGGAGGTGATGGCACAGATACGCAGTATTTT.